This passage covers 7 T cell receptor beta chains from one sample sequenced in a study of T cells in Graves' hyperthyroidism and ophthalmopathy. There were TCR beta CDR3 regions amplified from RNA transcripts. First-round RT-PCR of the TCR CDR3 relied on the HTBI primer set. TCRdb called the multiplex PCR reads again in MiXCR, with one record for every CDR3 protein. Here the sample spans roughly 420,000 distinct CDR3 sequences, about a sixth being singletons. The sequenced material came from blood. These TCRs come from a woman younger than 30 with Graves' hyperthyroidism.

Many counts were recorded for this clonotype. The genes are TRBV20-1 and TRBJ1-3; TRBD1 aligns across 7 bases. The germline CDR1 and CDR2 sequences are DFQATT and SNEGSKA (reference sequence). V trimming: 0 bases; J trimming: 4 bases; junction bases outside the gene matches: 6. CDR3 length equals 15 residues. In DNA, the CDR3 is TGCAGTGCTAGAGACTTGACAGGGAACGGAAACACCATATATTTT. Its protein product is CSARDLTGNGNTIYF.

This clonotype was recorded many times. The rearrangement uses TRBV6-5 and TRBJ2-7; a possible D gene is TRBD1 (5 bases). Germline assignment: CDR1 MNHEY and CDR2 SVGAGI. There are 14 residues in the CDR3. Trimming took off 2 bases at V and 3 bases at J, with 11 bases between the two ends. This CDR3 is CASSYQQGIYEQYF. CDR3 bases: TGTGCCAGCAGTTACCAGCAGGGAATCTACGAGCAGTACTTC.

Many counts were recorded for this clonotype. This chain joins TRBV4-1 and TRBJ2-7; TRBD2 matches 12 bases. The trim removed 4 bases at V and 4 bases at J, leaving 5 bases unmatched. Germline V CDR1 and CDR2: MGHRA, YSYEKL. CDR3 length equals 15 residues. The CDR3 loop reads CASSLTTSGSYEQYF. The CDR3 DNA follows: TGCGCCAGCAGCCTGACGACTAGCGGGAGTTACGAGCAGTACTTC.

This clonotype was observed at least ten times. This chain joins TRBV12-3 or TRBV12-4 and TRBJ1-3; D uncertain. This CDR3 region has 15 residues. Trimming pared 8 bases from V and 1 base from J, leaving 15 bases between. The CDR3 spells CASSYPRSSGNTIYF. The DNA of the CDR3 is TGTGCCAGCTCCTATCCTCGGAGTTCTGGAAACACCATATATTTT.

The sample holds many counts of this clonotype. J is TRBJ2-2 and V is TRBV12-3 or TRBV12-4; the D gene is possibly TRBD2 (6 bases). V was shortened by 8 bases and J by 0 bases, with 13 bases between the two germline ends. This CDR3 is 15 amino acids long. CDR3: CASQQRASNTGELFF. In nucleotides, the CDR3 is TGTGCCAGCCAACAGCGGGCCTCGAACACCGGGGAGCTGTTTTTT.

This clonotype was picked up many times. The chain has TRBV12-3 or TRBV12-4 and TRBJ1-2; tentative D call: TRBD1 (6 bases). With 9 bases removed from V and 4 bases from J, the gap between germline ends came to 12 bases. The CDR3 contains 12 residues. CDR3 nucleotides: TGTGCCAGTAGGACAGCAACCTATGGCTACACCTTC. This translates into CASRTATYGYTF.

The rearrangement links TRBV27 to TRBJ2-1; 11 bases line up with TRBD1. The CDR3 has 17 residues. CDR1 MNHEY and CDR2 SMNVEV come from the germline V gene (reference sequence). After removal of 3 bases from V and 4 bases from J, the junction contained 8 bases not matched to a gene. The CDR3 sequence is CASSFGTGGLTYNEQFF. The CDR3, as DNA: TGTGCCAGCAGTTTCGGGACAGGGGGACTGACTTACAATGAGCAGTTCTTC.